This TCR beta chain is from a study of blood T cell repertoires in COVID-19. About the research overall: PBMCs, B-cell-depleted T cells, or T cells were the source of the cDNA or gDNA that made up the material.

Sequencing was performed with immunoSEQ multiplex PCR; in TCRdb, only in-frame clones are kept and a portion is missing. The data contain about 150,000 clones, approximately 80% of them singletons. After removal of 3 bases from V and 0 bases from J, the junction contained 8 bases not matched to a gene. CDR1 is LGHNA, CDR2 YSLEER, per germline. The CDR3 is made up of 18 amino acids. Sequenced sample: peripheral blood. The source of this sequence is a human donor in a cohort sampled during active COVID-19. The chain has TRBV4-3 and TRBJ2-1; 10 bases are shared with TRBD2. CDR3 protein: CASSQGSGGLSSYNEQFF. The CDR3 bases are TGCGCCAGCAGCCAGGGTAGCGGGGGGCTTAGCTCCTACAATGAGCAGTTCTTC.